A single sample is the source of the 32 T cell receptor beta chains below, sequenced in a study of PD-1 blockade in classical Hodgkin lymphoma. Only in-frame clones appear in the TCRdb table, and some are missing; sequencing was by immunoSEQ multiplex PCR. The sample consists of fewer than 95,000 clones, about 83% of them appearing once. This sample's time point: cycle 4 day 1 (C4D1), after about 6 weeks of nivolumab. Brentuximab vedotin exposure varied, and every patient relapsed after autologous stem cell transplantation. The sample here was peripheral blood mononuclear cells (PBMCs), taken before the fourth cycle of nivolumab. The receptor set was obtained from a human donor with classical Hodgkin lymphoma.

J is TRBJ2-3 and V is TRBV5-6; D remains unclear. Per germline, CDR1 SGHDT and CDR2 YYEEEE. The CDR3 is made up of 15 amino acids. The V gene lost 2 bases and the J gene lost 0 bases, with 10 bases spanning the gap. CDR3 amino acids: CASSLSAASTDTQYF. CDR3 sequence (DNA): TGTGCCAGCAGCTTATCGGCGGCCAGCACAGATACGCAGTATTTT.

The chain has TRBV9 and TRBJ2-7; no clear D gene. V was cut by 4 bases and J by 2 bases, with 19 bases left in between. The CDR3 totals 16 residues. Germline V gene sequence: CDR1 SGDLS, CDR2 YYNGEE. Written as DNA, the CDR3 is TGTGCCAGCAGCCCCCGTCCCGTTTCCTCTGCCTACGAGCAGTACTTC. This gives the protein CASSPRPVSSAYEQYF. Based on the CDR3 plus reference TRBV9 and TRBJ2-7, the full variable domain is DSGVTQTPKHLITATGQRVTLRCSPRSGDLSVYWYQQSLDQGLQFLIQYYNGEERAKGNILERFSAQQFPDLHSELNLSSLELGDSALYFCASSPRPVSSAYEQYFGPGTRLTVT.

The chain combines TRBV19 with TRBJ1-5; a possible D gene is TRBD1 (6 bases). The germline V gene encodes CDR1 LNHDA and CDR2 SQIVND (reference sequence). V lost 5 bases, J lost 1 base, and 12 bases lay in between. The CDR3 covers 15 residues. CDR3 DNA: TGTGCCAGTAGTTGGGGAGGGGGAAGCAATCAGCCCCAGCATTTT. Translated, it gives CASSWGGGSNQPQHF.

The rearrangement links TRBV5-1 to TRBJ1-5; 9 bases align to TRBD1. J was trimmed by 3 bases and V by 4 bases; bases with no gene match: 5. This CDR3 region has 15 residues. Germline values: CDR1 SGHRS, CDR2 YFSETQ. The CDR3 nucleotides read TGCGCCAGCAGCCCGGGACAGGGTTTCAATCAGCCCCAGCATTTT. It specifies CASSPGQGFNQPQHF.

The V gene is TRBV28, the J gene TRBJ2-7, with 10 positions matching TRBD1. After removal of 3 bases from V and 2 bases from J, the junction contained 4 bases not matched to a gene. The CDR3 covers 15 residues. Germline loops: CDR1 MDHEN, CDR2 SYDVKM. The DNA for the CDR3 is TGTGCCAGCAGTTTCCCCGGGACAGGGGCCTACGAGCAGTACTTC. Translation: CASSFPGTGAYEQYF.

The chain joins TRBV6-1 to TRBJ2-1, with D possibly TRBD2 on 6 matching bases. V shed 4 bases and J shed 0 bases, with 10 bases lying between them. The CDR3 totals 15 residues. Germline-derived CDR1 and CDR2 are MNHNS and SASEGT. The CDR3 DNA sequence: TGTGCCAGCAGTGTTAGCGGCAGCTCCTACAATGAGCAGTTCTTC. This encodes CASSVSGSSYNEQFF.

The chain couples TRBV5-1 to TRBJ2-3; a possible D gene is TRBD2 (6 bases). The germline CDR1 and CDR2 sequences are SGHRS and YFSETQ. CDR3 length: 17 amino acids. Trimming stripped 0 bases from V and 0 bases from J, with 14 bases between. In DNA form, the CDR3 reads TGCGCCAGCAGCTTGGGGCGTGCTAGCGCGAGCACAGATACGCAGTATTTT. Amino acids: CASSLGRASASTDTQYF.

A single count supports this clone. V is TRBV10-3 and J is TRBJ2-2; TRBD2 matches at 8 bases. The V and J ends lost 1 base and 5 bases, in that order; junction bases with no gene match: 3. Germline CDR1 is ENHRY and CDR2 is SYGVKD. The CDR3 runs 15 residues. The DNA for the CDR3 is TGTGCCATCAGTGAGTGGGCGGGAGGTACCGGGGAGCTGTTTTTT. Protein product: CAISEWAGGTGELFF.

The chain links TRBV7-9 to TRBJ2-3; the match to TRBD2 covers 8 bases. This CDR3 spans 15 amino acids. Germline V gives CDR1 SEHNR, CDR2 FQNEAQ (reference sequence). J gave up 2 bases and V 5 bases, and 6 bases lay outside the gene matches. DNA of the CDR3: TGTGCCAGCAGCCCCACTAGCGGACACACAGATACGCAGTATTTT. Translating gives CASSPTSGHTDTQYF.

The chain is built from TRBV2 and TRBJ1-1; the match to TRBD1 covers 9 bases. The J segment lost 10 bases and the V segment lost 6 bases, leaving 9 bases of the junction unmatched. Germline CDR1 is SNHLY and CDR2 is FYNNEI. CDR3 length: 13 amino acids. CDR3 in amino acids: CASSAGTGRGAFF. CDR3 DNA sequence: TGTGCCAGCAGCGCAGGGACAGGGCGAGGAGCTTTCTTT.

This clone has more than one count but fewer than ten. The chain recombines TRBV20-1 with TRBJ2-3, with D hard to call. V was cut by 4 bases and J by 5 bases, with 7 bases left in between. Germline V gene lookup returns CDR1 DFQATT and CDR2 SNEGSKA (reference sequence). The length of the CDR3 is 11 residues. The CDR3 DNA reads as TGCAGTGCTAATATGGGAGATACGCAGTATTTT. Translating gives CSANMGDTQYF.

The V call is TRBV6-5, the J call TRBJ2-7, with a possible D match to TRBD1 (5 bases). Germline V gene lookup returns CDR1 MNHEY and CDR2 SVGAGI. This CDR3 is 15 amino acids long. Deletions cut 6 bases from V and 4 bases from J, with 19 bases between. The CDR3 here is CASRRSPLGLYEQYF. CDR3 DNA: TGTGCCAGCAGACGCTCTCCCTTGGGGCTTTACGAGCAGTACTTC.

V and J are TRBV7-2 and TRBJ2-3, with D maybe TRBD2 (6 bases). The V end was cut by 1 base, the J end by 8 bases, with 16 bases between. The CDR3 consists of 15 residues. Germline CDR1 is SGHTA and CDR2 is FQGNSA. In DNA form, the CDR3 reads TGTGCCAGCAGCTTAGTGAGGGTAGCGGCGGGTACGCAGTATTTT. Protein product: CASSLVRVAAGTQYF. Based on the CDR3 plus reference TRBV7-2 and TRBJ2-3, the full variable domain is GAGVSQSPSNKVTEKGKDVELRCDPISGHTALYWYRQSLGQGLEFLIYFQGNSAPDKSGLPSDRFSAERTGGSVSTLTIQRTQQEDSAVYLCASSLVRVAAGTQYFGPGTRLTVL.

DNA for the CDR3: TGTGCCAGCGGGTCACTGCCAGGTGGCTACACCTTC. Translation: CASGSLPGGYTF. The gene calls are TRBV28 and TRBJ1-2; no clear D. The CDR3 runs to 12 residues. Germline V gene data show CDR1 as MDHEN and CDR2 as SYDVKM. V was cut by 8 bases and J by 7 bases, with 14 bases left in between.

The chain joins TRBV5-1 to TRBJ2-7, with 12 nucleotides matching TRBD2. The germline V gene has CDR1 SGHRS and CDR2 YFSETQ. With V trimmed by 4 bases and J by 1 base, 6 bases remained unmatched. The CDR3 runs 16 residues. The DNA of the CDR3 is TGCGCCAGCAGCCGCGGGACTAGCGGGCCTTCCTACGAGCAGTACTTC. Translated: CASSRGTSGPSYEQYF. Variable domain in full (rest from reference TRBV5-1 and TRBJ2-7): KAGVTQTPRYLIKTRGQQVTLSCSPISGHRSVSWYQQTPGQGLQFLFEYFSETQRNKGNFPGRFSGRQFSNSRSEMNVSTLELGDSALYLCASSRGTSGPSYEQYFGPGTRLTVT.

The chain links TRBV5-1 to TRBJ2-3; D might be TRBD2 (5 bases). Trimming took off 0 bases at V and 4 bases at J, with 9 bases between the two ends. CDR3 length: 14 amino acids. Germline CDR1 is SGHRS and CDR2 is YFSETQ. CDR3 in DNA: TGCGCCAGCAGCTTGGAGGGAGAAGCAGATACGCAGTATTTT. It specifies CASSLEGEADTQYF.

The chain links TRBV5-1 to TRBJ2-1; TRBD1 might be the D (6 bases). The germline V gene encodes CDR1 SGHRS and CDR2 YFSETQ. The V gene lost 2 bases and the J gene lost 12 bases, with 15 bases spanning the gap. This CDR3 spans 13 amino acids. The CDR3 coding sequence is TGCGCCAGCAGCTTTGAGGGGACATTAGGGCAGTTCTTC. Amino acids: CASSFEGTLGQFF.

This clone was seen a few times. V usage is TRBV19 and J usage is TRBJ2-7; tentatively, D is TRBD1 (6 bases). The CDR3 is made up of 13 amino acids. Deletions cut 6 bases from V and 3 bases from J, with 12 bases between. CDR1 and CDR2 from the germline V gene are LNHDA and SQIVND (reference sequence). Here the CDR3 reads CASRDSNLYEQYF. CDR3 nucleotide sequence: TGTGCCAGTAGGGACAGTAATCTCTACGAGCAGTACTTC.

This clone has a handful of counts. V is TRBV4-3 and J is TRBJ1-4, with no clear D. Germline CDR1 reads LGHNA; CDR2 reads YSLEER. The ends were cut back, 5 bases at V and 7 bases at J, with 5 bases in the middle. This CDR3 has 11 residues. The CDR3 DNA sequence: TGCGCCAGCAGCGGGAGTGAAAAACTGTTTTTT. Translation: CASSGSEKLFF.

The gene calls are TRBV7-6 and TRBJ2-7; a possible D gene is TRBD2 (6 bases). CDR1 is SGHVS and CDR2 is FNYEAQ in the germline V gene. The CDR3 totals 15 residues. The germline V and J ends were trimmed by 5 bases and 0 bases, with 14 bases remaining between them. The CDR3 here is CASSAGVSGSYEQYF. The CDR3 DNA is TGTGCCAGCAGCGCCGGGGTTAGCGGCTCCTACGAGCAGTACTTC.

In this sample, this clone turned up once. This sequence joins TRBV19 and TRBJ1-1; maybe TRBD1 (5 bases). The CDR3 is 14 amino acids. With 6 bases removed from V and 7 bases from J, the gap between germline ends came to 18 bases. CDR1 LNHDA and CDR2 SQIVND come from the germline V gene (reference sequence). The CDR3 loop reads CASSRGERWGEAFF. The CDR3 DNA follows: TGTGCCAGTAGCCGGGGGGAGAGGTGGGGTGAAGCTTTCTTT.

The gene calls are TRBV6-6 and TRBJ2-5; 10 nucleotides agree with TRBD2. V shed 8 bases, J shed 1 base, and the junction held 4 bases outside the gene matches. The CDR3 consists of 14 residues. Germline V gene data show CDR1 as MNHNY and CDR2 as SVGAGI (reference sequence). The CDR3 loop is CASSPSGSQETQYF. CDR3 DNA: TGTGCCAGCTCCCCTAGCGGGAGCCAAGAGACCCAGTACTTC.

CDR3 sequence: CASSHLAGAGYEQYF. The DNA of the CDR3 is TGTGCCAGCAGTCACTTAGCGGGTGCCGGGTACGAGCAGTACTTC. The chain has TRBV6-1 and TRBJ2-7, with TRBD2 identical over 7 bases. V was pared by 5 bases and J by 4 bases, with 11 bases of the junction left unmatched. The CDR3 is made up of 15 amino acids. Germline V gene data show CDR1 as MNHNS and CDR2 as SASEGT.

The chain employs TRBV4-1 and TRBJ2-1, with TRBD1 as a possible D gene (6 bases). CDR1 MGHRA and CDR2 YSYEKL come from the germline V gene. V was clipped by 4 bases and J by 6 bases, with 13 bases between them. The CDR3 covers 14 residues. The CDR3 region is CASSPRWGRNEQFF. DNA for the CDR3: TGCGCCAGCAGCCCTCGTTGGGGGCGCAATGAGCAGTTCTTC.

The V and J genes are TRBV5-1 and TRBJ2-1; D possibly corresponds to TRBD2 (5 bases). The V gene's germline CDR1 is SGHRS and CDR2 YFSETQ. This CDR3 is 12 amino acids long. Trimming left V 7 bases short and J 0 bases short, with 5 bases between. The CDR3 DNA reads TGCGCCAGCGGGAGCTCCTACAATGAGCAGTTCTTC. This translates into CASGSSYNEQFF.

The chain carries TRBV7-9 and TRBJ2-5; 13 nucleotides match TRBD2. This CDR3 has 17 residues. Germline V CDR1 and CDR2: SEHNR, FQNEAQ (reference sequence). V shed 5 bases, J shed 0 bases, and the junction held 6 bases outside the gene matches. The CDR3 DNA reads as TGTGCCAGCAGCCCAACTAGCGGGAGGGCCAACCAAGAGACCCAGTACTTC. The encoded protein is CASSPTSGRANQETQYF.

V is TRBV5-1 and J is TRBJ1-1, with D perhaps TRBD1 (5 bases). V lost 0 bases to trimming and J lost 4 bases, with 19 bases between them. The CDR3 runs to 17 residues. The germline CDR1 and CDR2 sequences are SGHRS and YFSETQ. The CDR3 DNA follows: TGCGCCAGCAGCTTGGGAATCGACTTTGGGGCCGGCACTGAAGCTTTCTTT. Its protein is CASSLGIDFGAGTEAFF.

This chain joins TRBV6-5 and TRBJ2-7, with 9 bases matching TRBD2. This CDR3 spans 14 amino acids. V trimming: 6 bases; J trimming: 2 bases; junction bases outside the gene matches: 5. CDR1 is MNHEY, CDR2 SVGAGI, per germline. CDR3 sequence (DNA): TGTGCCAGCAGGTTCCGACTAGCGGCCTACGAGCAGTACTTC. Its protein product is CASRFRLAAYEQYF.

This chain connects TRBV27 to TRBJ2-3, with D maybe TRBD1 (6 bases). The V gene's germline CDR1 is MNHEY and CDR2 SMNVEV (reference sequence). The CDR3 has 14 residues. The V gene lost 0 bases and the J gene lost 3 bases, with 7 bases spanning the gap. As DNA, the CDR3 is TGTGCCAGCAGTTTATCCAGGGGTACAGATACGCAGTATTTT. Protein: CASSLSRGTDTQYF.

The rearrangement uses TRBV4-3 and TRBJ1-3, with a tentative D call TRBD1 (5 bases). The germline V and J ends were trimmed by 0 bases and 3 bases, with 12 bases remaining between them. Germline V gene sequence: CDR1 LGHNA, CDR2 YSLEER. CDR3 length equals 16 residues. CDR3 sequence reads: CASSQDRGLFGNTIYF. CDR3 DNA sequence: TGCGCCAGCAGCCAAGATCGGGGCCTCTTTGGAAACACCATATATTTT.

This clone occurred a few times. The J gene is TRBJ1-1, the V gene TRBV6-6; D gene unclear. V shed 6 bases and J shed 2 bases, with 4 bases lying between them. CDR3 size: 11 residues. Germline CDR1 and CDR2: MNHNY and SVGAGI (reference sequence). The CDR3 loop reads CASRRNTEAFF. The CDR3 coding sequence is TGTGCCAGCAGGAGAAACACTGAAGCTTTCTTT.

This clone was detected a few times. The V and J genes are TRBV2 and TRBJ2-1; 16 bases are a match to TRBD2. V lost 6 bases, J lost 8 bases, and 7 bases stayed unmatched. The length of the CDR3 is 16 residues. The germline V gene encodes CDR1 SNHLY and CDR2 FYNNEI. This CDR3 is CASRPGLAGGIDEQFF. DNA for the CDR3: TGTGCCAGCAGACCGGGACTAGCGGGAGGGATCGATGAGCAGTTCTTC. Looking up the rest from reference TRBV2 and TRBJ2-1 gives the full variable domain: EPEVTQTPSHQVTQMGQEVILRCVPISNHLYFYWYRQILGQKVEFLVSFYNNEISEKSEIFDDQFSVERPDGSNFTLKIRSTKLEDSAMYFCASRPGLAGGIDEQFFGPGTRLTVL.